The subject of this entry is one TCR beta chain. This clonotype was detected only a few times. This clone's antigen is unknown. Nothing much larger sits one base from this clone, and base qualities are not available. This specimen comes from a study of T-cell reconstitution after alpha-beta-depleted transplantation in children (dated by TCRdb to 2016 to 2017). Background on the whole study: T-cell immune reconstitution after TCRalphabeta/CD19-depleted allogeneic hematopoietic cell transplantation in children was quantitatively tracked in the study by means of TCR repertoire profiling.

According to the study, the label for this sample's treatment or condition signals: allogeneic hematopoietic cell transplantation with graft depleted of TCRalphabeta T cells and CD19 B cells. The children who served as transplant recipients had been given grafts of TCRalphabeta/CD19-depleted allogeneic hematopoietic cells. Taken from cysteine to phenylalanine, the CDR3 has 16 residues. Only the CDR3 DNA is retained, 48 bases long and in frame from the first base. CDR1 is given as SGHRS and CDR2 as YFSETQ, both from the germline V gene. Between the V and J ends, shortened by 4 bases and 4 bases respectively, the junction contains 20 bases. Library generation was performed with PCR. The sequencing machine was an Illumina HiSeq 2500. Molecular barcoding was employed in the preparation of TCR libraries, with unique molecular identifiers being used to normalize TCRbeta repertoire quantification. The raw public reads went through TCRdb reprocessing: fastp at Q25, MiXCR clone calling, in-frame beta chains kept. Rows matching on CDR3 protein sequence are summarized as one entry with the most common DNA and genes. The sample contains more than 400,000 distinct CDR3 sequences, 10% to 12% of them found a single time. Clones ranked in the top ten supply 13% to 15% of the sample.

General conclusions and limits of the study: Apparently early alphabetaT-cell count recovery about two months after transplant reportedly relied on only several hundred rapidly expanded clones derived from non-depleted graft cells. Over the following months the frequencies of hyperexpanded clones went down, and after one year T-cell counts and TCRbeta diversity were mostly credited to newly produced T cells. The high TCRbeta diversity at day 60 in some patients was ascribed to recipient T cells and intrathymic progenitors that had survived conditioning.

Here the chain combines TRBV5-1 and TRBJ1-1, with the D gene too uncertain to name. The sequence came from a female patient between 2 and 15 years old who had a stem cell transplant for aplastic anemia, so the T cells may come from the graft donor. The input for sequencing was PBMCs, mostly from graft donor cells, taken 180 days after TCRalphabeta/CD19-depleted stem cell transplant. The CDR3 protein: CASSPQAPGVGTEAFF. The DNA sequence is as follows: TGCGCCAGCAGCCCCCAAGCTCCGGGAGTCGGCACTGAAGCTTTCTTT.